This T cell receptor beta chain is drawn from a study of spatial heterogeneity in lung cancer. Time point specified: sample taken at primary tumor resection. Unsorted whole RNA of tumor, nontumor lung or frozen PBMC was sequenced. MiXCR was run by TCRdb on the 5' RACE reads, yielding one entry per CDR3 protein. The top ten hold roughly 34% of the sample, which has about 15,000 distinct CDR3 sequences, over 6.5% seen once. This clonotype was observed many times. With V trimmed by 1 base and J by 7 bases, 7 bases remained unmatched. The CDR3 is made up of 15 amino acids. Germline V gives CDR1 SGHNT, CDR2 YYREEE (reference sequence).

The receptor's source is a female donor with early-stage non-small cell lung cancer. This chain joins TRBV5-4 and TRBJ1-4; TRBD1 matches 7 bases. Source: PBMCs, taken at surgery. The CDR3 loop is CASSLKTGQGEKLFF. The CDR3 nucleotides read TGTGCCAGCAGCTTGAAGACAGGGCAGGGTGAAAAACTGTTTTTT.